The 20 T cell receptor beta chains presented below share a single source sample, sequenced in a study of CD8 T cells in Susac syndrome. The authors reverse transcribed roughly 0.5 to 1 ug RNA with random hexamers. Each CDR3 protein gets one entry after TCRdb re-called the immunoSEQ multiplex PCR reads with MiXCR. The sample yields around 220,000 distinct CDR3 sequences, about 90% seen once. Sequenced material: CD8+ T cells from PBMCs. These TCRs come from a human donor with multiple sclerosis.

The chain recombines TRBV30 with TRBJ2-5, with 7 bases aligning to TRBD2. The CDR3 totals 14 residues. V was pared by 0 bases and J by 1 base, with 2 bases of the junction left unmatched. CDR1 is GTSNPN, CDR2 SVGIG, per germline (reference sequence). CDR3 sequence reads: CAWSVGGTQETQYF. Written as DNA, the CDR3 is TGTGCCTGGAGTGTGGGAGGGACCCAAGAGACCCAGTACTTC.

This chain uses TRBV6-5 with TRBJ1-1, with D maybe TRBD1 (5 bases). Germline values: CDR1 MNHEY, CDR2 SVGAGI. With 2 bases removed from V and 4 bases from J, the gap between germline ends came to 11 bases. The CDR3 contains 14 residues. CDR3 DNA sequence: TGTGCCAGCAGTTACGGGGCGGTGGGCACTGAAGCTTTCTTT. It encodes CASSYGAVGTEAFF.

V and J are TRBV5-6 and TRBJ2-1; 11 bases are shared with TRBD2. The J segment lost 4 bases and the V segment lost 0 bases, leaving 0 bases of the junction unmatched. Germline V lookup: CDR1 SGHDT, CDR2 YYEEEE. The length of the CDR3 is 15 residues. The CDR3 sequence is CASSLGTSGYNEQFF. DNA of the CDR3: TGTGCCAGCAGCTTGGGGACTAGCGGGTACAATGAGCAGTTCTTC.

V gene TRBV29-1 combines with J gene TRBJ2-7, with 7 bases fitting TRBD1. V was pared by 2 bases and J by 7 bases, with 8 bases of the junction left unmatched. Germline loops: CDR1 SQVTM, CDR2 ANQGSEA. The CDR3 has 13 amino acids. Here the CDR3 DNA reads TGCAGCGTTGAACCCCTCCAGGGGGTAGAGCAGTACTTC. As protein: CSVEPLQGVEQYF.

The V gene is TRBV3-1, the J gene TRBJ1-3; D remains unclear. V lost 3 bases to trimming and J lost 0 bases, with 9 bases between them. CDR1 LGHDT and CDR2 YNNKEL come from the germline V gene (reference sequence). The CDR3 is 15 amino acids. CDR3 amino acids: CASSQVDYSGNTIYF. CDR3 in DNA: TGTGCCAGCAGCCAGGTGGACTACTCTGGAAACACCATATATTTT.

The rearrangement uses TRBV10-2 and TRBJ1-5, with unresolved D. Germline values: CDR1 WSHSY, CDR2 SAAADI. This CDR3 contains 14 residues. V gave up 0 bases and J gave up 0 bases, with 3 bases separating them. The CDR3 coding sequence is TGCGCCAGCAGTGAGTCGTATAGCAATCAGCCCCAGCATTTT. Protein product: CASSESYSNQPQHF.

The chain uses TRBV10-2 and TRBJ1-2, with D possibly matching TRBD1 (6 bases). Germline CDR1 WSHSY, CDR2 SAAADI. Trimming cost V 6 bases and J 4 bases, with 15 bases left between them. The CDR3 covers 14 residues. The CDR3, as DNA: TGCGCCAGCAGCCCGGACAGATCAATCTATGGCTACACCTTC. This encodes CASSPDRSIYGYTF.

J is TRBJ2-7 and V is TRBV20-1, with a tentative D call TRBD2 (6 bases). The CDR3 length is 13 residues. The germline V and J ends were trimmed by 3 bases and 2 bases, with 11 bases remaining between them. Per germline, CDR1 DFQATT and CDR2 SNEGSKA (reference sequence). The CDR3 DNA reads as TGCAGTGCTAGTTTGCGGGGAACCTACGAGCAGTACTTC. Its translation is CSASLRGTYEQYF.

The rearrangement uses TRBV10-2 and TRBJ2-5; 7 nucleotides align to TRBD1. The CDR3 runs to 15 residues. V gave up 0 bases and J gave up 5 bases; unmatched junction bases: 6. Germline lookup yields CDR1 WSHSY and CDR2 SAAADI. CDR3 in DNA: TGCGCCAGCAGTGAGTCGACAGGGCTAGGCGAGACCCAGTACTTC. Amino acids: CASSESTGLGETQYF.

The chain couples TRBV3-1 to TRBJ1-3; D unclear. Looked up from germline, CDR1 is LGHDT and CDR2 is YNNKEL (reference sequence). The CDR3 length is 16 residues. V was pared by 3 bases and J by 0 bases, with 12 bases between. The CDR3 DNA follows: TGTGCCAGCAGCCAGTCTTACATCAGCTCTGGAAACACCATATATTTT. It is translated as CASSQSYISSGNTIYF.

V is TRBV6-2 or TRBV6-3 and J is TRBJ2-7; the D gene is possibly TRBD2 (6 bases). CDR1 and CDR2 from the germline V gene are MNHEY and SVGEGT. The CDR3 covers 17 residues. V was cut by 2 bases and J by 4 bases, with 21 bases left in between. CDR3 sequence (DNA): TGTGCCAGCAGTTACCGTCCCGAGGAGGGGTTCCGTTACGAGCAGTACTTC. It yields the protein CASSYRPEEGFRYEQYF.

The chain employs TRBV20-1 and TRBJ1-1; 7 bases fit TRBD1. The CDR3 covers 18 residues. The V segment lost 4 bases and the J segment 1 base; nucleotides outside the gene matches: 18. Germline loops: CDR1 DFQATT, CDR2 SNEGSKA (reference sequence). CDR3 amino acids: CSAKGGWQFTRKNTEAFF. Here the CDR3 DNA reads TGCAGTGCTAAAGGGGGCTGGCAGTTCACTAGGAAGAACACTGAAGCTTTCTTT.

The V call is TRBV20-1, the J call TRBJ2-7; 9 positions match TRBD2. The germline gives CDR1 DFQATT, CDR2 SNEGSKA (reference sequence). V was pared by 6 bases and J by 7 bases, with 16 bases of the junction left unmatched. The CDR3 has 15 residues. This chain's CDR3 is CSAPFLAGAPGEQYF. The CDR3 DNA reads as TGCAGTGCCCCGTTCTTAGCGGGGGCCCCGGGTGAGCAGTACTTC.

The chain has TRBV19 and TRBJ2-7; TRBD2 matches 8 bases. The J segment lost 0 bases and the V segment lost 3 bases, leaving 4 bases of the junction unmatched. Germline values: CDR1 LNHDA, CDR2 SQIVND (reference sequence). There are 15 residues in the CDR3. The CDR3 bases are TGTGCCAGTAGTATCGGGGGGGCCCTCTCCTACGAGCAGTACTTC. Translated, it gives CASSIGGALSYEQYF. The full variable domain, in which reference TRBV19 and TRBJ2-7 provide the parts outside the CDR3, is DGGITQSPKYLFRKEGQNVTLSCEQNLNHDAMYWYRQDPGQGLRLIYYSQIVNDFQKGDIAEGYSVSREKKESFPLTVTSAQKNPTAFYLCASSIGGALSYEQYFGPGTRLTVT.

V gene TRBV15 combines with J gene TRBJ1-2, with TRBD1 identical over 8 bases. The length of the CDR3 is 17 residues. With V trimmed by 0 bases and J by 4 bases, 10 bases remained unmatched. Germline lookup yields CDR1 LNHNV and CDR2 YYDKDF (reference sequence). CDR3 in amino acids: CATSRDFRTGLGYGYTF. The CDR3 DNA is TGTGCCACCAGCAGAGATTTTAGGACAGGGCTGGGCTATGGCTACACCTTC.

V and J are TRBV6-5 and TRBJ2-3, with 8 bases matching TRBD1. The J segment lost 11 bases and the V segment lost 8 bases, leaving 18 bases of the junction unmatched. This CDR3 has 15 amino acids. The germline CDR1 and CDR2 sequences are MNHEY and SVGAGI. The CDR3 protein is CASQLDRASRFEQYF. CDR3 DNA sequence: TGTGCCAGCCAGCTGGACAGGGCCTCCCGGTTTGAGCAGTATTTT.

This sequence joins TRBV6-6 and TRBJ1-1, with D uncertain. V shed 2 bases and J shed 10 bases, with 8 bases lying between them. Germline-derived CDR1 and CDR2 are MNHNY and SVGAGI (reference sequence). This CDR3 is 11 amino acids long. The CDR3 sequence is CASSYPLGAFF. CDR3 nucleotides: TGTGCCAGCAGTTACCCCCTCGGAGCTTTCTTT.

The V and J genes are TRBV6-5 and TRBJ2-3; 9 bases are a match to TRBD2. Germline lookup yields CDR1 MNHEY and CDR2 SVGAGI. This CDR3 comprises 20 residues. Germline trimming cut 0 bases from V and 0 bases from J; bases unmatched to any gene: 13. The CDR3 nucleotides read TGTGCCAGCAGTTACTCTACGTCTAGCGGGGCCTACACTAGCACAGATACGCAGTATTTT. Translated: CASSYSTSSGAYTSTDTQYF.

This clonotype was observed a handful of times. The chain is built from TRBV7-9 and TRBJ2-7; D gene ambiguous. The CDR3 runs 13 residues. Deletions cut 3 bases from V and 0 bases from J, with 6 bases between. Germline CDR1 reads SEHNR; CDR2 reads FQNEAQ (reference sequence). The CDR3 nucleotides read TGTGCCAGCAGCTTGGCTAACTCCTACGAGCAGTACTTC. Protein: CASSLANSYEQYF.

The chain has TRBV3-1 and TRBJ2-7, with 8 positions matching TRBD2. CDR3 length: 15 amino acids. V dropped 4 bases and J dropped 3; count of bases not matched to a gene: 8. The germline gives CDR1 LGHDT, CDR2 YNNKEL (reference sequence). CDR3 DNA: TGTGCCAGCAGCCTAGGACTAGCTGCGGGCTACGAGCAGTACTTC. It encodes CASSLGLAAGYEQYF.